A selection of T cell receptor beta chains follows, all from one sample in a study of T cell repertoires in cytomegalovirus infection. MiXCR, applied by TCRdb to the reads, yields one record per CDR3 protein. The table shows over 250,000 distinct CDR3 sequences, with under 25% occurring only once. Antigens for these TCRs are unknown. Source: cultured PBMCs, taken from culture after CMV antigen stimulation. The receptor set was obtained from a human donor in good health (CMV status not recorded). Some clones in this sample may be carry-over from other donors' samples. CDR3s include the opening cysteine and the closing phenylalanine or tryptophan. D genes are given only for firm matches. Clone sizes are given selectively: once, few, many, or a class where the clone is expanded.

V gene	D gene	J gene	clone size	CDR3 protein	CDR3 DNA
TRBV20-1	TRBD2	TRBJ2-3	.	CSAGTSGTDTQYF	TGCAGTGCCGGGACTAGCGGCACAGATACGCAGTATTTT
TRBV6-8	.	TRBJ2-3	.	CASSYSRAVPGADTQYF	TGTGCCAGCAGTTACTCGAGGGCCGTTCCTGGGGCAGATACGCAGTATTTT
TRBV20-1	TRBD2	TRBJ2-5	few	CSARDPRPTSGVETQYF	TGCAGTGCTAGAGATCCGAGACCGACTAGCGGGGTAGAGACCCAGTACTTC
TRBV30	.	TRBJ2-3	few	CAWTDGSTDTQYF	TGTGCCTGGACAGACGGCAGCACAGATACGCAGTATTTT
TRBV12-3/TRBV12-4	.	TRBJ2-1	.	CASSGGDEQFF	TGTGCCAGCAGCGGAGGGGATGAGCAGTTCTTC
TRBV6-2/TRBV6-3	TRBD2	TRBJ2-7	.	CASSTQGLVNEQYF	TGTGCCAGCAGTACACAGGGACTAGTCAACGAGCAGTACTTC
TRBV29-1	.	TRBJ2-3	.	CSVEVGGADTQYF	TGCAGCGTTGAAGTTGGAGGGGCAGATACGCAGTATTTT
TRBV7-4	TRBD2	TRBJ2-3	.	CASSLGLAVDTQYF	TGTGCCAGCAGCTTAGGACTAGCAGTTGATACGCAGTATTTT
TRBV4-2	TRBD1	TRBJ2-3	few	CASSQEGGQGSDTQYF	TGTGCCAGCAGCCAAGAAGGGGGACAGGGGTCAGATACGCAGTATTTT
TRBV7-2	TRBD2	TRBJ2-5	many	CASRGGLAGDQETQYF	TGTGCCAGCAGGGGGGGTCTAGCGGGGGACCAAGAGACCCAGTACTTC
TRBV27	.	TRBJ1-1	.	CASRPLMNTEAFF	TGTGCCAGCAGGCCTCTTATGAACACTGAAGCTTTCTTT
TRBV5-6	.	TRBJ2-3	few	CASSLAPGVGDTQYF	TGTGCCAGCAGCTTGGCCCCGGGGGTCGGAGATACGCAGTATTTT
TRBV7-6	.	TRBJ1-1	many	CASSLLPGYLNTEAFF	TGTGCCAGCAGCTTATTACCAGGGTACTTGAACACTGAAGCTTTCTTT
TRBV5-5	.	TRBJ2-7	many	CASSPGGYEQYF	TGTGCCAGCAGCCCCGGTGGGTACGAGCAGTACTTC
TRBV9	.	TRBJ1-5	.	CASSVGGYNQPQHF	TGTGCCAGCAGCGTAGGGGGGTACAATCAGCCCCAGCATTTT
TRBV7-8	TRBD2	TRBJ2-1	.	CASSLRGVGLASDEQFF	TGTGCCAGCAGCTTAAGGGGGGTTGGACTAGCGTCCGATGAGCAGTTCTTC
TRBV7-2	TRBD1	TRBJ2-1	many	CASSLGGQHNEQFF	TGTGCCAGCAGCTTAGGGGGACAGCACAATGAGCAGTTCTTC
TRBV12-3/TRBV12-4	.	TRBJ1-6	few	CASRSNSPLHF	TGTGCCAGCAGAAGTAATTCACCCCTCCACTTT
TRBV3-1	TRBD1	TRBJ2-7	few	CASSQEDSQGRQGPHEQYF	TGTGCCAGCAGCCAAGAGGACAGTCAAGGACGACAGGGTCCCCACGAGCAGTACTTC
TRBV12-3/TRBV12-4	TRBD1	TRBJ1-5	many	CASSSGTALNQPQHF	TGTGCCAGCAGTTCTGGGACAGCGTTGAATCAGCCCCAGCATTTT
TRBV6-5	TRBD1	TRBJ2-7	many	CASSYDVGQGVYEQYF	TGTGCCAGCAGTTACGATGTGGGACAGGGGGTATACGAGCAGTACTTC
TRBV7-3	.	TRBJ2-3	few	CASSLISAQDSTDTQYF	TGTGCCAGCAGCTTAATTTCAGCGCAAGATAGCACAGATACGCAGTATTTT
TRBV7-9	.	TRBJ1-2	.	CASRPGTNYGYTF	TGTGCCAGCAGACCCGGGACCAACTATGGCTACACCTTC
TRBV12-3/TRBV12-4	TRBD1	TRBJ1-4	.	CASTRVTGSNEKLFF	TGTGCCAGCACCAGAGTGACAGGGAGTAATGAAAAACTGTTTTTT
TRBV11-2	.	TRBJ2-5	few	CASSLDRGAQETQYF	TGTGCCAGCAGCTTAGATCGGGGGGCCCAAGAGACCCAGTACTTC
TRBV7-9	.	TRBJ2-3	few	CASSPGLSTDTQYF	TGTGCCAGCAGCCCCGGACTATCCACAGATACGCAGTATTTT
TRBV10-3	TRBD1	TRBJ2-2	.	CAISGGTAMNTGELFF	TGTGCCATCAGTGGTGGGACAGCCATGAACACCGGGGAGCTGTTTTTT
TRBV5-6	.	TRBJ1-6	.	CASTFGRTASRSPLHF	TGTGCCAGCACCTTCGGCCGGACAGCCTCACGGTCACCCCTCCACTTT
TRBV5-1	.	TRBJ2-3	few	CASSLGSHPSDTQYF	TGCGCCAGCAGCTTGGGATCCCATCCGTCAGATACGCAGTATTTT
TRBV6-6	TRBD2	TRBJ2-1	.	CASTAGTSGRGEQFF	TGTGCCAGCACCGCCGGGACTAGCGGGAGGGGGGAGCAGTTCTTC
TRBV7-2	TRBD1	TRBJ2-5	many	CASSQQGARETQYF	TGTGCCAGCAGCCAACAGGGGGCAAGGGAGACCCAGTACTTC
TRBV7-9	TRBD2	TRBJ2-2	many	CASSLADGLAGGPTGELFF	TGTGCCAGCAGCTTAGCCGATGGGCTAGCGGGAGGGCCGACCGGGGAGCTGTTTTTT
TRBV11-3	.	TRBJ2-2	.	CASSLDLRGELFF	TGTGCCAGCAGCTTAGATCTAAGAGGGGAGCTGTTTTTT
TRBV6-1	TRBD1	TRBJ2-7	many	CASSNRQGSSYEQYF	TGTGCCAGCAGTAACCGACAGGGCAGCTCCTACGAGCAGTACTTC
TRBV7-2	.	TRBJ2-3	many	CASSLARQTTDTQYF	TGTGCCAGCAGCTTAGCGCGCCAGACCACAGATACGCAGTATTTT
TRBV28	TRBD2	TRBJ2-3	few	CASHWREGDTQYF	TGTGCCAGCCACTGGCGGGAGGGAGATACGCAGTATTTT
TRBV6-2/TRBV6-3	TRBD2	TRBJ2-1	many	CASSKPGLDKSEQFF	TGTGCCAGCAGTAAACCGGGACTAGATAAAAGTGAGCAGTTCTTC
TRBV12-3/TRBV12-4	TRBD1	TRBJ2-1	.	CASASGTGAGNEQFF	TGTGCCAGCGCCTCCGGGACAGGGGCCGGGAATGAGCAGTTCTTC
TRBV7-2	.	TRBJ1-2	many	CASSLRGGRGYTF	TGTGCCAGCAGCTTAAGGGGTGGGCGAGGCTACACCTTC
TRBV11-2	.	TRBJ2-1	few	CASSPWGSDDEQFF	TGTGCCAGCAGCCCCTGGGGTAGCGACGATGAGCAGTTCTTC
TRBV6-5	.	TRBJ1-1	few	CASSPWAGTGNTEAFF	TGTGCCAGCAGCCCCTGGGCTGGGACGGGAAACACTGAAGCTTTCTTT
TRBV7-2	TRBD1	TRBJ2-1	many	CASSLTYRGYNEQFF	TGTGCCAGCAGCTTAACTTACAGGGGGTACAATGAGCAGTTCTTC
TRBV9	.	TRBJ1-2	.	CASSVDLEQGLNFGYTF	TGTGCCAGCAGCGTAGATCTCGAGCAGGGGCTTAATTTCGGCTACACCTTC
TRBV12-3/TRBV12-4	.	TRBJ2-2	many	CASSSSPFNWELFF	TGTGCCAGCAGTTCGTCCCCCTTCAACTGGGAGCTGTTTTTT
TRBV11-3	.	TRBJ1-6	few	CASRRRDTQNSPLHF	TGTGCCAGCAGGAGGCGGGACACTCAAAATTCACCCCTCCACTTT
TRBV7-2	TRBD2	TRBJ2-3	many	CASSRTSGKTDTQYF	TGTGCCAGCAGCCGGACTAGCGGAAAAACAGATACGCAGTATTTT